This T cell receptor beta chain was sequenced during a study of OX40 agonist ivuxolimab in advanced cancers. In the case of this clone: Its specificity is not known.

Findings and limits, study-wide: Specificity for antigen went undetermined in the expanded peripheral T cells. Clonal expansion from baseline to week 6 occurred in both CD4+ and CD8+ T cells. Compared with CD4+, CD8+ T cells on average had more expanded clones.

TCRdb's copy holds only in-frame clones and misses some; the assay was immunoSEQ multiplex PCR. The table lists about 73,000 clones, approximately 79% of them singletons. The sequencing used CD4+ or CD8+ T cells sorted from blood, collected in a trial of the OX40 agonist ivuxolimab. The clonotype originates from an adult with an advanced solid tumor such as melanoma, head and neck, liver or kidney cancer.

The CDR3 reads CAWSVGGGVNQPQHF. For the CDR3, the DNA is TGTGCCTGGAGTGTGGGGGGAGGGGTGAATCAGCCCCAGCATTTT. The chain uses TRBV30 and TRBJ1-5; maybe TRBD1 (5 bases). Trimming took 0 bases from V and 4 from J, leaving 13 bases between them. Germline assignment: CDR1 GTSNPN and CDR2 SVGIG (reference sequence). CDR3 length equals 15 residues.